Given below is one TCR beta chain in context. No antigen is known for it. The source of the sample is a study of identical twins' blood T cells. TCRdb processed the 5' RACE reads anew with MiXCR; each CDR3 protein has one entry. The table shows 300,000 to 450,000 distinct CDR3 sequences, with under 30% occurring only once. Study-wide points: Shared environment remains a possible cause of twin similarity.

The CDR3 contains 14 residues. The J segment lost 2 bases and the V segment lost 5 bases, leaving 8 bases of the junction unmatched. Germline CDR1 is DFQATT and CDR2 is SNEGSKA (reference sequence). Sequencing was performed on PBMCs. The V call is TRBV20-1, the J call TRBJ2-7; 8 bases match TRBD1. This clonotype originated in a woman aged 18 to 50 in good health. The CDR3 reads CSAARTGRTYEQYF. CDR3 nucleotides: TGCAGTGCTGCACGGACAGGGAGAACCTACGAGCAGTACTTC.